Listed below are T cell receptor beta chains from one sample, sequenced in a study of T cell clusters in autoimmune cytopenias. For each CDR3 protein, TCRdb gives one entry from its re-call of the multiplex PCR reads, without DNA. The sample table sets out several thousand distinct CDR3 sequences. These records were also assigned to another study, of T cell repertoires in aging, cancer and after chemotherapy.

Sequencing used peripheral blood. The receptors originated from a human donor in good health. The CDR3 runs from the conserved cysteine through the conserved F or W. Each record gives: V gene, J gene, clone size, CDR3 protein. Rows may omit the clone size; those that give it use once, few, many or a size class.

TRBV7-6	TRBJ1-3	NA	CASSPSGSGGIRNTIYF
TRBV30	TRBJ2-1	NA	CAWSASGNNEQFF
TRBV12-3/TRBV12-4	TRBJ2-7	NA	CASSLGPSGRLHEQYF
TRBV15	TRBJ2-1	medium-sized	CATSRDFLPVEQFF
TRBV5-1	TRBJ2-1	NA	CASSPSGLNNEQFF
TRBV12-3/TRBV12-4	TRBJ2-5	NA	CASSRAILAGFAETQYF
TRBV6-1	TRBJ2-7	NA	CASSYTGIGGWEQYF
TRBV30	TRBJ1-6	medium-sized	CAWSVLERPLHF
TRBV6-5	TRBJ1-2	medium-sized	CASSMGGDGYTF
TRBV6-2/TRBV6-3	TRBJ1-6	NA	CASSSISTGTVLSPLHF
TRBV15	TRBJ1-5	NA	CATSTARRGNSNQPQHF
TRBV4-2	TRBJ1-2	NA	CASSQDQLYGYTF
TRBV27	TRBJ2-7	NA	CASSLSSGQGYEQYF
TRBV29-1	TRBJ2-2	medium-sized	CSVEVPQRRTGELFF
TRBV12-3/TRBV12-4	TRBJ2-4	NA	CASHAGRGRAVQYF
TRBV30	TRBJ2-1	NA	CASSIGEASGANEQFF
TRBV12-3/TRBV12-4	TRBJ2-1	NA	CASSFATSGLYEQFF
TRBV12-3/TRBV12-4	TRBJ2-1	NA	CASSLGLAGENNEQFF
TRBV19	TRBJ2-2	NA	CASSIRGRDGELFF
TRBV5-4	TRBJ1-3	NA	CASSWDRLSGNTIYF
TRBV6-2/TRBV6-3	TRBJ2-2	medium-sized	CASSPTDTGELFF
TRBV5-6	TRBJ2-3	NA	CASSLISGGFSDTQYF
TRBV10-3	TRBJ2-7	NA	CAISGGGAIYEQYF
TRBV19	TRBJ2-1	medium-sized	CASSTLNSYNEQFF
TRBV15	TRBJ2-7	NA	CATSRDWTSGYEQYF
TRBV11-1	TRBJ2-7	NA	CASSLSGGRREQYF
TRBV6-6	TRBJ2-7	NA	CASTRDSSYEQYF
TRBV19	TRBJ2-4	NA	CASSIEGQGSAGAKNIQYF
TRBV6-5	TRBJ2-1	medium-sized	CASSYPNVPSGRSYNEQFF
TRBV30	TRBJ1-1	NA	CAWSGFHGSVNTEAFF
TRBV29-1	TRBJ1-4	NA	CSVPDSTNEKLFF
TRBV5-3	TRBJ2-7	medium-sized	CARSSIRVGSYEQYF
TRBV12-3/TRBV12-4	TRBJ2-2	medium-sized	CASRKDRNTGELFF
TRBV15	TRBJ2-1	medium-sized	CATSRVGSGRESEQFF
TRBV19	TRBJ2-1	NA	CASSFHQAGRFF
TRBV7-9	TRBJ2-5	NA	CASGPTGLVGETQYF
TRBV6-5	TRBJ2-7	NA	CASSYSPGGIYEQYF
TRBV18	TRBJ2-2	NA	CASSPNLRRESAGELFF
TRBV6-2/TRBV6-3	TRBJ2-7	NA	CASSYFQGSYEQYF
TRBV5-4	TRBJ1-3	NA	CASSSAKGSGNTIYF
TRBV19	TRBJ1-2	medium-sized	CASRKTQGIDGYTF
TRBV14	TRBJ1-6	NA	CASSHAGVHYNSPLHF
TRBV19	TRBJ2-7	NA	CASSTLAEGYYEQYF
TRBV29-1	TRBJ2-1	NA	CSVVRGGLVEQFF
TRBV19	TRBJ1-2	medium-sized	CASSIPGQPFYGYTF
TRBV5-6	TRBJ2-5	NA	CASSLAGLEGGTQYF
TRBV19	TRBJ1-1	NA	CASSMDRRGTEAFF
TRBV6-5	TRBJ2-5	medium-sized	CASSRTSGSIAWGETQYF
TRBV19	TRBJ1-1	NA	CASRMTYMNTEAFF
TRBV6-5	TRBJ2-4	NA	CASRPTSGVAKNIQYF
TRBV5-6	TRBJ2-5	NA	CASTPTGRGRETQYF
TRBV18	TRBJ2-7	NA	CASSRDGGHEQYF
TRBV6-5	TRBJ2-1	NA	CASSYSGTGSSYNEQFF
TRBV6-6	TRBJ2-5	NA	CASSYVRLGETQYF
TRBV20-1	TRBJ2-5	NA	CSALGAGQETQYF